Following are 21 T cell receptor beta chains from one sample sequenced in a study of shared clonotypes between healthy human individuals. Produced via immunoSEQ multiplex PCR; TCRdb's table is partial and in-frame only. The sample contains about 610,000 clones, around 97% of which appear only once. Material for sequencing was naive CD4+ T cells sorted from blood. Noted subset: CD45RA+ positively selected. Receptors were obtained from a woman aged 25 to 45 in good health.

The chain joins TRBV29-1 to TRBJ2-5, with a possible D match to TRBD2 (6 bases). This CDR3 has 12 residues. Looked up from germline, CDR1 is SQVTM and CDR2 is ANQGSEA. V shed 3 bases and J shed 4 bases, with 9 bases lying between them. As DNA, the CDR3 is TGCAGCGTTGAGTGGGAGGCAGAGACCCAGTACTTC. As protein: CSVEWEAETQYF.

The chain recombines TRBV7-2 with TRBJ2-1, with a possible D match to TRBD2 (6 bases). This CDR3 is built from 16 residues. Trimming pared 5 bases from V and 0 bases from J, leaving 14 bases between. The germline gives CDR1 SGHTA, CDR2 FQGNSA. The CDR3: CASSTAGPSSYNEQFF. The CDR3 bases are TGTGCCAGCAGCACTGCGGGGCCCAGCTCCTACAATGAGCAGTTCTTC.

The chain joins TRBV5-1 to TRBJ2-3; 7 positions agree with TRBD1. This CDR3 region has 14 residues. The V segment lost 3 bases and the J segment 2 bases; nucleotides outside the gene matches: 3. The germline V gene encodes CDR1 SGHRS and CDR2 YFSETQ. In nucleotides, the CDR3 is TGCGCCAGCAGCTCGGGACAGCCCACAGATACGCAGTATTTT. Its translation is CASSSGQPTDTQYF.

This sequence joins TRBV29-1 and TRBJ2-7; TRBD1 aligns across 10 bases. Losses at the gene ends were 6 bases for V and 5 bases for J; bases not matched to a gene: 7. This CDR3 comprises 13 residues. Germline CDR1 is SQVTM and CDR2 is ANQGSEA. The CDR3 protein is CSVSGQGGHEQYF. In nucleotides, the CDR3 is TGCAGCGTCTCTGGACAGGGGGGCCACGAGCAGTACTTC.

In regard to this clone: This same CDR3 is encoded by further DNA sequences in the sample. The chain combines TRBV4-1 with TRBJ2-7; 8 bases are a match to TRBD1. The V segment lost 3 bases and the J segment 0 bases; nucleotides outside the gene matches: 4. Germline V gene lookup returns CDR1 MGHRA and CDR2 YSYEKL. The CDR3 sequence is 15 residues long. Written as DNA, the CDR3 is TGCGCCAGCAGCCACGGACAGGGCCCCTCCTACGAGCAGTACTTC. It specifies CASSHGQGPSYEQYF.

The rearrangement uses TRBV14 and TRBJ1-1; D is uncertain. The CDR3 sequence is 13 residues long. V gave up 2 bases and J gave up 6 bases, with 10 bases separating them. The germline V gene has CDR1 SGHDN and CDR2 FVKESK. The CDR3 DNA reads as TGTGCCAGCAGCCAACAGAGGGTCGCTGAAGCTTTCTTT. Its protein is CASSQQRVAEAFF.

This clone was seen a single time. The chain employs TRBV28 and TRBJ1-2; D gene uncertain. Germline CDR1 is MDHEN and CDR2 is SYDVKM. The V end lost 11 bases, the J end lost 8 bases, and 12 bases lay between the germline ends. The CDR3 consists of 10 residues. In nucleotides, the CDR3 is TGTGCCGCCAGCGGCCGCGGCTACACCTTC. Residues: CAASGRGYTF.

The chain has TRBV6-5 and TRBJ1-2; TRBD1 agrees at 8 bases. Trimming removed 4 bases from V and 8 bases from J; junction bases left unmatched: 9. The CDR3 is 14 residues long. In germline, CDR1 is MNHEY, CDR2 SVGAGI. The CDR3 nucleotides are TGTGCCAGCAGTTCCCAGGACAGGGTCGGCGGCTACACCTTC. Its protein product is CASSSQDRVGGYTF.

Concerning this clone itself: Other nucleotide sequences from this sample produce the same CDR3. The genes are TRBV28 and TRBJ1-3, with 8 nucleotides matching TRBD1. The germline V gene encodes CDR1 MDHEN and CDR2 SYDVKM. The CDR3 length is 14 residues. Germline trimming cut 4 bases from V and 2 bases from J; bases unmatched to any gene: 1. This chain's CDR3 is CASSSTGAGNTIYF. CDR3 coding DNA: TGTGCCAGCAGTTCGACAGGGGCTGGAAACACCATATATTTT.

This sequence joins TRBV2 and TRBJ2-7; 9 bases align to TRBD1. The CDR3 extends over 13 amino acids. Germline V gene sequence: CDR1 SNHLY, CDR2 FYNNEI. J was trimmed by 3 bases and V by 4 bases; bases with no gene match: 1. In DNA, the CDR3 is TGTGCCAGCAGTGGGGGACAGGGCTACGAGCAGTACTTC. Translation gives CASSGGQGYEQYF.

This sequence joins TRBV10-3 and TRBJ1-4; D is unclear. Per the germline V gene, CDR1 is ENHRY and CDR2 is SYGVKD. Trimming cost V 0 bases and J 6 bases, with 8 bases left between them. This CDR3 spans 14 amino acids. CDR3 coding DNA: TGTGCCATCAGTGAGTCTTCAACCCATGAAAAACTGTTTTTT. Its translation is CAISESSTHEKLFF.

This chain joins TRBV15 and TRBJ1-5; no firm D call. Germline V gene sequence: CDR1 LNHNV, CDR2 YYDKDF (reference sequence). Trimming cost V 2 bases and J 2 bases, with 13 bases left between them. This CDR3 contains 16 residues. The CDR3: CATSRRIHGGNQPQHF. The CDR3 DNA reads TGTGCCACCAGCAGACGGATCCACGGGGGCAATCAGCCCCAGCATTTT.

CDR3 region: CSVEDGPDHSYEQYF. Here the CDR3 DNA reads TGCAGCGTTGAAGATGGGCCGGACCACTCCTACGAGCAGTACTTC. The gene calls are TRBV29-1 and TRBJ2-7; no clear D gene. The CDR3 runs 15 residues. Between the trimmed V and J ends, which lost 0 bases and 0 bases, there was a span of 12 bases. Germline CDR1 and CDR2: SQVTM and ANQGSEA.

This sequence joins TRBV5-6 and TRBJ2-4; D unclear. Trimming left V 3 bases short and J 0 bases short, with 10 bases between. The CDR3 sequence is 15 residues long. Germline V gene lookup returns CDR1 SGHDT and CDR2 YYEEEE. In DNA form, the CDR3 reads TGTGCCAGCAGCTCAATTAGAGGAGCCAAAAACATTCAGTACTTC. Translating gives CASSSIRGAKNIQYF.

This sequence joins TRBV28 and TRBJ2-4; 12 bases align to TRBD1. Germline loops: CDR1 MDHEN, CDR2 SYDVKM. This CDR3 spans 18 amino acids. After removal of 1 base from V and 2 bases from J, the junction contained 6 bases not matched to a gene. The CDR3 DNA is TGTGCCAGCAGTTTATCCGGGACAGGGGGCAGGTCCAAAAACATTCAGTACTTC. This gives the protein CASSLSGTGGRSKNIQYF. The whole variable domain, remainder taken from reference TRBV28 and TRBJ2-4, is DVKVTQSSRYLVKRTGEKVFLECVQDMDHENMFWYRQDPGLGLRLIYFSYDVKMKEKGDIPEGYSVSREKKERFSLILESASTNQTSMYLCASSLSGTGGRSKNIQYFGAGTRLSVL.

The gene calls are TRBV5-1 and TRBJ2-1, with D hard to call. Germline V gives CDR1 SGHRS, CDR2 YFSETQ. The V and J ends lost 2 bases and 2 bases respectively, with 8 bases between them. The CDR3 extends over 14 amino acids. The DNA of the CDR3 is TGCGCCAGCAGCTTTGACCCCACCTACAATGAGCAGTTCTTC. Its protein is CASSFDPTYNEQFF.

The V and J genes are TRBV28 and TRBJ2-3, with TRBD2 identical over 14 bases. Germline assignment: CDR1 MDHEN and CDR2 SYDVKM. The CDR3 is 17 amino acids. Unmatched junction bases numbered 3, after V lost 2 bases and J lost 2 bases. The CDR3 spells CASSLGLAGGLTDTQYF. The DNA for the CDR3 is TGTGCCAGCAGTTTAGGACTAGCGGGGGGACTCACAGATACGCAGTATTTT.

The chain has TRBV27 and TRBJ2-5; weak D call: TRBD1 (6 bases). Trimming took 6 bases from V and 7 from J, leaving 18 bases between them. From germline, CDR1 is MNHEY and CDR2 SMNVEV (reference sequence). There are 14 residues in the CDR3. CDR3 nucleotides: TGTGCCAGCAGGATAACAGGGTATCAGGGGACCCAGTACTTC. This codes for CASRITGYQGTQYF.

The count of this clone is one. The chain links TRBV5-1 to TRBJ2-3; TRBD2 might be the D (6 bases). The germline V gene encodes CDR1 SGHRS and CDR2 YFSETQ. V was pared by 2 bases and J by 5 bases, with 12 bases between. The CDR3 runs to 14 residues. This CDR3 is CASSLGGVEDTQYF. The DNA of the CDR3 is TGCGCCAGCAGCTTAGGAGGGGTGGAAGATACGCAGTATTTT. Variable domain in full (rest from reference TRBV5-1 and TRBJ2-3): KAGVTQTPRYLIKTRGQQVTLSCSPISGHRSVSWYQQTPGQGLQFLFEYFSETQRNKGNFPGRFSGRQFSNSRSEMNVSTLELGDSALYLCASSLGGVEDTQYFGPGTRLTVL.

The chain joins TRBV4-1 to TRBJ2-7; 11 positions agree with TRBD2. The CDR3 totals 16 residues. Germline lookup yields CDR1 MGHRA and CDR2 YSYEKL. With V trimmed by 1 base and J by 7 bases, 9 bases remained unmatched. CDR3 sequence reads: CASSQVGLAGAGEQYF. The CDR3 DNA sequence: TGCGCCAGCAGCCAAGTAGGACTAGCGGGCGCCGGTGAGCAGTACTTC.

The chain joins TRBV28 to TRBJ2-1; 10 bases map to TRBD2. Germline V gene lookup returns CDR1 MDHEN and CDR2 SYDVKM. The CDR3 sequence is 15 residues long. The trim removed 4 bases at V and 8 bases at J, leaving 8 bases unmatched. The CDR3 DNA is TGTGCCAGCAGTTCTTCTAGCGGGAGTTTGGATGAGCAGTTCTTC. It is translated as CASSSSSGSLDEQFF.